This T cell receptor beta chain appears in the sequencing data of a study of blood T cell repertoires in COVID-19. Using immunoSEQ multiplex PCR, the repertoire was profiled, and TCRdb retains in-frame clones only, with some absent. This sample has roughly 130,000 clones, with 70% to 85% found just once. V dropped 5 bases and J dropped 2 bases, with 25 bases sitting between them. CDR1 and CDR2 from the germline V gene are SGHTA and FQGNSA. CDR3 length: 18 residues. Sequences were obtained from PBMCs or T cells enriched from blood (not recorded which). The TCR was taken from a man in his fifties who had recovered from COVID-19. The chain links TRBV7-2 to TRBJ2-7; D perhaps matches TRBD1 (8 bases). DNA of the CDR3: TGTGCCAGCAGCCGGAGCAGGGGGGGGACAGGTGATACCTACGAGCAGTACTTC. This sequence encodes CASSRSRGGTGDTYEQYF.